This is a list of T cell receptor beta chains from one sample in a study of naive and memory T cell subsets. TCRdb reprocessed the 5' RACE reads via MiXCR and lists one record per CDR3 protein. Among approximately 49,000 distinct CDR3 sequences, approximately 4.8% were seen once, and the ten largest hold approximately 0.84%. The receptors were gathered from a female donor in good health. CDR3s include the opening cysteine and the closing phenylalanine or tryptophan. D genes are given only for firm matches. Rows give clone size only sometimes, using once, few, many, or a class for an expanded clone.

clone_size | j_call | d_call | v_call | cdr3_aa | cdr3_nt
many | TRBJ1-1 | NA | TRBV29-1 | CSVGGGMNTEAFF | TGCAGCGTTGGCGGGGGTATGAACACTGAAGCTTTCTTT
many | TRBJ2-2 | TRBD1 | TRBV6-2/TRBV6-3 | CASTRTGNTGELFF | TGTGCCAGCACCCGGACAGGGAACACCGGGGAGCTGTTTTTT
NA | TRBJ1-3 | NA | TRBV15 | CATSRGGGATGNTIYF | TGTGCCACCAGCAGAGGGGGGGGGGCGACTGGAAACACCATATATTTT
many | TRBJ2-6 | NA | TRBV7-3 | CASSPEWVAGANVLTF | TGTGCCAGCAGCCCGGAGTGGGTGGCCGGGGCCAACGTCCTGACTTTC
few | TRBJ2-5 | NA | TRBV7-6 | CASSLPYETQYF | TGTGCCAGCAGCTTACCCTACGAGACCCAGTACTTC
many | TRBJ2-1 | TRBD2 | TRBV3-1 | CASSQLGAGGNNEQFF | TGTGCCAGCAGCCAATTAGGGGCGGGAGGTAACAATGAGCAGTTCTTC
many | TRBJ2-7 | NA | TRBV28 | CASSYPGHSYEQYF | TGTGCCAGCAGCTATCCGGGCCACTCCTACGAGCAGTACTTC
NA | TRBJ1-5 | TRBD1 | TRBV7-9 | CASSITGVQPQHF | TGTGCCAGCAGCATAACAGGGGTTCAGCCCCAGCATTTT
many | TRBJ1-5 | NA | TRBV2 | CASSGLAGGNQPQHF | TGTGCCAGCAGCGGGCTAGCAGGGGGCAATCAGCCCCAGCATTTT
many | TRBJ2-7 | TRBD2 | TRBV27 | CASSLIAGRAYEQYF | TGTGCCAGCAGTTTAATAGCCGGGAGGGCCTACGAGCAGTACTTC
many | TRBJ1-2 | NA | TRBV14 | CASSQDLGGTGYTF | TGTGCCAGCAGCCAAGATCTTGGGGGTACTGGCTACACCTTC
many | TRBJ2-2 | TRBD2 | TRBV18 | CASSPPGLAVTGELFF | TGTGCCAGCTCACCCCCCGGACTAGCGGTCACCGGGGAGCTGTTTTTT
many | TRBJ1-2 | NA | TRBV27 | CASSLYDRGFYTF | TGTGCCAGCAGTTTATATGATAGAGGATTCTACACCTTC
many | TRBJ2-7 | TRBD2 | TRBV28 | CASSTVQGLAGGEQYF | TGTGCCAGCAGTACCGTTCAGGGACTAGCGGGGGGCGAGCAGTACTTC
many | TRBJ1-6 | NA | TRBV7-2 | CASSSTGPRRNSPLHF | TGTGCCAGCAGTTCAACTGGGCCACGGCGTAATTCACCCCTCCACTTT
many | TRBJ2-1 | TRBD2 | TRBV20-1 | CSARTSGIHNEQFF | TGCAGTGCTAGAACTAGCGGGATCCACAATGAGCAGTTCTTC
many | TRBJ2-2 | NA | TRBV29-1 | CSVVGTGELFF | TGCAGCGTTGTAGGGACCGGGGAGCTGTTTTTT
many | TRBJ1-1 | NA | TRBV29-1 | CSVERLNTEAFF | TGCAGCGTTGAGAGGTTGAACACTGAAGCTTTCTTT
NA | TRBJ1-2 | NA | TRBV28 | CASSLGRGVSNYGDTF | TGTGCCAGCAGTTTAGGGAGGGGGGTATCTAACTATGGCGACACCTTC
many | TRBJ2-4 | NA | TRBV5-6 | CASSHGLSGAKNIQYF | TGTGCCAGCAGCCACGGACTTTCGGGGGCCAAAAACATTCAGTACTTC
many | TRBJ2-2 | NA | TRBV12-3/TRBV12-4 | CASRLLGPTGELFF | TGTGCCAGCAGACTACTAGGGCCTACCGGGGAGCTGTTTTTT
many | TRBJ2-7 | NA | TRBV28 | CATSLGLGFYEQYF | TGTGCCACCTCCCTTGGGCTAGGGTTTTACGAGCAGTACTTC
many | TRBJ2-6 | NA | TRBV9 | CASSVGGRANVLTF | TGTGCCAGCAGCGTAGGGGGAAGGGCCAACGTCCTGACTTTC
many | TRBJ2-7 | TRBD2 | TRBV7-6 | CASSLVAGGTYEQYF | TGTGCCAGCAGCTTAGTAGCGGGAGGGACCTACGAGCAGTACTTC
many | TRBJ2-7 | NA | TRBV12-3/TRBV12-4 | CASRGVSEQYF | TGTGCCAGCAGGGGGGTTTCCGAGCAGTACTTC
many | TRBJ2-1 | NA | TRBV27 | CASSLAGEQFF | TGTGCCAGCAGTTTAGCGGGTGAGCAGTTCTTC
many | TRBJ2-5 | NA | TRBV20-1 | CSGGREGTQYF | TGCAGCGGAGGACGAGAAGGGACCCAGTACTTC
many | TRBJ2-2 | TRBD2 | TRBV28 | CASSLGTSGYTGELFF | TGTGCCAGCAGTTTAGGGACTAGCGGTTACACCGGGGAGCTGTTTTTT
many | TRBJ2-2 | NA | TRBV4-3 | CASSQAFWTGELFF | TGCGCCAGCAGCCAAGCTTTCTGGACAGGGGAGCTGTTTTTT
many | TRBJ2-3 | NA | TRBV7-9 | CASTRTDTQYF | TGTGCCAGCACCAGAACAGATACGCAGTATTTT
many | TRBJ2-7 | TRBD1 | TRBV9 | CASSGPGTGIYEQYF | TGTGCCAGCAGCGGGCCGGGGACAGGGATCTACGAGCAGTACTTC
NA | TRBJ2-5 | TRBD1 | TRBV19 | CASSRGQETQYF | TGTGCCAGTAGTCGGGGACAGGAGACCCAGTACTTC
many | TRBJ1-5 | NA | TRBV12-3/TRBV12-4 | CASSFRGQPQHF | TGTGCCAGCAGTTTCAGGGGTCAGCCCCAGCATTTT
NA | TRBJ2-7 | TRBD2 | TRBV28 | CASRREGLAVYEQYF | TGTGCCAGCAGGCGAGAGGGACTAGCGGTCTACGAGCAGTACTTC
many | TRBJ2-1 | TRBD2 | TRBV11-2 | CASSFRGGRGILGEQFF | TGTGCCAGCAGCTTCCGAGGCGGGAGGGGAATTCTCGGTGAGCAGTTCTTC
many | TRBJ1-2 | NA | TRBV27 | CASSVGGASGYTF | TGTGCCAGCAGTGTCGGGGGGGCAAGTGGCTACACCTTC
many | TRBJ2-7 | TRBD1 | TRBV12-3/TRBV12-4 | CASSLAMTGVGQYF | TGTGCCAGCAGTTTAGCGATGACAGGGGTCGGGCAGTACTTC
many | TRBJ2-7 | TRBD1 | TRBV6-6 | CASRPGQAEHEQYF | TGTGCCAGCAGACCCGGACAGGCCGAACACGAGCAGTACTTC